This note documents a single T cell receptor beta chain sequence. The antigen remains undetermined. The data originate from a study of breast tumors, draining lymph nodes, adjacent tissues. Study-level findings and limits: Findings are consistent with lymph node origin and intratumoral expansion of most tumor T cells. Tumor and nontumor repertoires were significantly more similar in luminal-like than in basal-like breast cancer. Tumor TCR diversity was below lymph nodes but above nontumor tissue. That most tumor T cells come from lymph nodes remained unproven.

This CDR3 has 16 amino acids. After removal of 0 bases from V and 0 bases from J, the junction contained 5 bases not matched to a gene. CDR1 is SGHTS and CDR2 is YDEGEE in the germline V gene. The lymph nodes were axillary draining lymph nodes from breast cancer patients. TCRdb reprocessed the multiplex PCR reads with MiXCR, giving one entry per CDR3 protein. This sample has 150,000 to 200,000 distinct CDR3 sequences, with approximately 33% found just once. Material: axillary lymph node tissue. The chain employs TRBV5-8 and TRBJ2-5, with 7 bases that match TRBD2. The source of this sequence is a female donor with breast cancer. Some clones in this sample may be carry-over from other donors' samples. This chain's CDR3 is CASSLVASGYQETQYF. The DNA for the CDR3 is TGTGCCAGCAGCTTGGTGGCTAGCGGATACCAAGAGACCCAGTACTTC.